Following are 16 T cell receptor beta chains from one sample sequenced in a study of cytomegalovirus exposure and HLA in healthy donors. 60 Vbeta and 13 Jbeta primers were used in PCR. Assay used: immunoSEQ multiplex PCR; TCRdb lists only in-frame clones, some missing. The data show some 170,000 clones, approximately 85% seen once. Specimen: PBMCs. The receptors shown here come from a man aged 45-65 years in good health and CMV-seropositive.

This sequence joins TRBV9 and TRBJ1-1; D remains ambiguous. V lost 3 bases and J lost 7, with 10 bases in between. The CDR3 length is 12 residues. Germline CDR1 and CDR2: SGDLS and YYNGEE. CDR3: CASSGAGSEAFF. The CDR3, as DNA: TGTGCCAGCAGCGGGGCTGGGAGTGAAGCTTTCTTT.

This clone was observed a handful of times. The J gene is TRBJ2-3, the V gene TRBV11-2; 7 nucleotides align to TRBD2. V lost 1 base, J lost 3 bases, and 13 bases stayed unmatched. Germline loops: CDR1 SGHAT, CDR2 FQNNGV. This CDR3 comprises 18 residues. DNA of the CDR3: TGTGCCAGCAGCTTAGTCGGGCGGGGGTTGGCAAGGACAGATACGCAGTATTTT. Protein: CASSLVGRGLARTDTQYF.

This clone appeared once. CDR3 sequence reads: CASSGGLPQETQYF. The CDR3 DNA reads TGTGCCAGCAGCGGGGGACTCCCGCAGGAGACCCAGTACTTC. J is TRBJ2-5 and V is TRBV7-9; D perhaps matches TRBD2 (6 bases). Germline V lookup: CDR1 SEHNR, CDR2 FQNEAQ (reference sequence). Trimming cost V 5 bases and J 5 bases, with 15 bases left between them. The CDR3 consists of 14 residues.

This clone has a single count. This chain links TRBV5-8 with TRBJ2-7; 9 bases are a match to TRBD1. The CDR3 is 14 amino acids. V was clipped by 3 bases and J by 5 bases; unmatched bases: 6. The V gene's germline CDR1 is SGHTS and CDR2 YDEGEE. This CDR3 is CASSYRDRDNEQYF. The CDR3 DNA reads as TGTGCCAGCAGCTACCGGGACAGGGACAACGAGCAGTACTTC.

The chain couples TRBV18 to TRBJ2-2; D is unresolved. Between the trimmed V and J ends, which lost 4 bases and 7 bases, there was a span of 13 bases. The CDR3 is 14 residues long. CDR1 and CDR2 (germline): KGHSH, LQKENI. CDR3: CASSLAAVSGELFF. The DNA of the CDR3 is TGTGCCAGCTCACTTGCGGCCGTGAGCGGGGAGCTGTTTTTT.

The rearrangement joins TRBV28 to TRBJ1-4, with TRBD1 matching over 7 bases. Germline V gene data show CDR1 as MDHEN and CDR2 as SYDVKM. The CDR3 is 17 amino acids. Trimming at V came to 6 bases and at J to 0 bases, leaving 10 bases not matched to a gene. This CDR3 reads CASSRRQGSSTNEKLFF. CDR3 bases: TGTGCCAGCAGCCGAAGACAGGGCTCTTCAACTAATGAAAAACTGTTTTTT.

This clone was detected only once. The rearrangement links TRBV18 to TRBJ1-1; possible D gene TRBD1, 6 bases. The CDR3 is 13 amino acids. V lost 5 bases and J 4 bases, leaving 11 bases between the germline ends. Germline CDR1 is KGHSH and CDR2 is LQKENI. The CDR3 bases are TGTGCCAGCTCAGCTACAGGGTCCACTGAAGCTTTCTTT. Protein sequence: CASSATGSTEAFF.

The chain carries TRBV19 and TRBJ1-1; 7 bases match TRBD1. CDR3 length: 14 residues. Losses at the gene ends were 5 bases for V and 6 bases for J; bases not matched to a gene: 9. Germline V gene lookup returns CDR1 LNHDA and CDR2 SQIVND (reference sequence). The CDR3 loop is CASSLQGMVPEAFF. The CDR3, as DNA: TGTGCCAGTAGTTTACAGGGGATGGTGCCTGAAGCTTTCTTT.

The CDR3 is CASSRTRDTEAFF. CDR3 DNA: TGTGCCAGCAGCCGGACTAGGGACACTGAAGCTTTCTTT. The chain has TRBV7-2 and TRBJ1-1; no clear D. Per germline, CDR1 SGHTA and CDR2 FQGNSA. The CDR3 runs 13 residues. The V end was cut by 5 bases, the J end by 3 bases, with 10 bases between. The entire variable domain, with the rest obtained from reference TRBV7-2 and TRBJ1-1, is as follows: GAGVSQSPSNKVTEKGKDVELRCDPISGHTALYWYRQSLGQGLEFLIYFQGNSAPDKSGLPSDRFSAERTGGSVSTLTIQRTQQEDSAVYLCASSRTRDTEAFFGQGTRLTVV.

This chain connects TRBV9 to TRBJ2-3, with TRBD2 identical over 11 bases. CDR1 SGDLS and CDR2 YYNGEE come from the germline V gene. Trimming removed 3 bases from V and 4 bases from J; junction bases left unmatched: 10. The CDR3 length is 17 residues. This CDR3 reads CASSDLAGGWGADTQYF. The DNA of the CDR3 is TGTGCCAGCAGCGATCTAGCGGGAGGCTGGGGGGCAGATACGCAGTATTTT.

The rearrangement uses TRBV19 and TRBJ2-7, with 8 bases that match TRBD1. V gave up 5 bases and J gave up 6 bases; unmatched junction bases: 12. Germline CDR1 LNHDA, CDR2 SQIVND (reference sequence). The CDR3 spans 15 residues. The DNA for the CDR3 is TGTGCCAGTAGTCTTATCGGACAGGGTGGGAGCGAGCAGTACTTC. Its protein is CASSLIGQGGSEQYF.

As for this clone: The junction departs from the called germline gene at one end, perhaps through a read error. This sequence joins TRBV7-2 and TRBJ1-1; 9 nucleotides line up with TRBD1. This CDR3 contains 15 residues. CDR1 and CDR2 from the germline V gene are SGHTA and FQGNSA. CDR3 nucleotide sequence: TGTGCCAGCAGCTTAACAGGGGGCCCGAACACTAAAGCTTTCTTT. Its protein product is CASSLTGGPNTKAFF.

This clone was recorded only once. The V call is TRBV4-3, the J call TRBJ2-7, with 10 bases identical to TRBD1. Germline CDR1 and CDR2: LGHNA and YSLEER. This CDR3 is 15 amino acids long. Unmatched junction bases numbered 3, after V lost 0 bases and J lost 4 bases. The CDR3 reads CASSQDRQGAYEQYF. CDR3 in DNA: TGCGCCAGCAGCCAAGATAGACAGGGGGCTTACGAGCAGTACTTC.

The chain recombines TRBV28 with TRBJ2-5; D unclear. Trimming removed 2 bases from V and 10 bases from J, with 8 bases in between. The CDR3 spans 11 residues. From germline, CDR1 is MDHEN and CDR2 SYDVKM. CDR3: CASSLSRRQYF. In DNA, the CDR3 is TGTGCCAGCAGTTTAAGCAGGCGCCAGTACTTC. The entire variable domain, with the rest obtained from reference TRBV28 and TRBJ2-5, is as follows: DVKVTQSSRYLVKRTGEKVFLECVQDMDHENMFWYRQDPGLGLRLIYFSYDVKMKEKGDIPEGYSVSREKKERFSLILESASTNQTSMYLCASSLSRRQYFGPGTRLLVL.

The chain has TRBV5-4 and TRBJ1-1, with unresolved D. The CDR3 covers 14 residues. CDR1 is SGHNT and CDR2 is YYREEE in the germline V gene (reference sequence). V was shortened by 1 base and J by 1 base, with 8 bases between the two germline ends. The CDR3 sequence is CASSLRMANTEAFF. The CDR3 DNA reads TGTGCCAGCAGCTTGCGTATGGCGAACACTGAAGCTTTCTTT. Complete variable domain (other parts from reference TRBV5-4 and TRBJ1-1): ETGVTQSPTHLIKTRGQQVTLRCSSQSGHNTVSWYQQALGQGPQFIFQYYREEENGRGNFPPRFSGLQFPNYSSELNVNALELDDSALYLCASSLRMANTEAFFGQGTRLTVV.

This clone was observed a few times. The CDR3 is CASSPPAGTSGRAWGANEQFF. CDR3 bases: TGCGCCAGCAGCCCCCCCGCCGGTACTAGCGGGAGGGCCTGGGGGGCCAATGAGCAGTTCTTC. This sequence joins TRBV5-1 and TRBJ2-1, with 13 bases that match TRBD2. J lost 6 bases, V lost 4 bases, and 22 bases had no gene match. The germline CDR1 and CDR2 sequences are SGHRS and YFSETQ. This CDR3 spans 21 amino acids. The full variable domain, completed using reference TRBV5-1 and TRBJ2-1, is KAGVTQTPRYLIKTRGQQVTLSCSPISGHRSVSWYQQTPGQGLQFLFEYFSETQRNKGNFPGRFSGRQFSNSRSEMNVSTLELGDSALYLCASSPPAGTSGRAWGANEQFFGPGTRLTVL.